Detailed here is one T cell receptor beta chain. J gave up 11 bases and V 3 bases, and 4 bases lay outside the gene matches. The length of the CDR3 is 14 residues. Germline CDR1 and CDR2: MRHNA and SNTAGT. The age range of participants was about 18 to 95 years, with residence in more than 20 US areas. What the recovered Cohort 3 donors had was two negative PCRs, clearance, or symptom resolution. This record belongs to a study of blood T cell repertoires in COVID-19. TCRdb's table, derived via immunoSEQ multiplex PCR, lists solely in-frame clones and lacks some. Of roughly 250,000 clones listed, around nine tenths were seen once; the top ten hold around 1.8%.

This chain links TRBV6-4 with TRBJ2-1, with TRBD2 matching over 13 bases. The sequencing sample was made of PBMCs or T cells enriched from blood (not recorded which). This receptor was taken from a woman under 30 who had recovered from COVID-19. Here the CDR3 DNA reads TGTGCCAGCAGTGATGACGGGACTAGCGGGAAGCAGTTCTTC. Amino acids: CASSDDGTSGKQFF.